These 4 T cell receptor beta chains were all obtained from the same sample, sequenced in a study of glioma-infiltrating T cells after dendritic cell vaccination. Produced via immunoSEQ multiplex PCR; TCRdb's table is partial and in-frame only. Of about 36,000 clones listed, roughly four fifths are singletons. The specimen comprised blood, sampled before dendritic cell vaccination. The receptors derive from a human donor with glioblastoma.

V usage is TRBV2 and J usage is TRBJ1-3; no definite D call. V was cut by 6 bases and J by 8 bases, with 8 bases left in between. In germline, CDR1 is SNHLY, CDR2 FYNNEI. The CDR3 length is 11 residues. The CDR3 loop is CASSGDDTIYF. The CDR3 DNA is TGTGCCAGCAGCGGTGATGACACCATATATTTT.

CDR3 sequence reads: CASSFRDGGGARTGELFF. The CDR3 coding sequence is TGTGCCAGCAGTTTTCGGGATGGCGGGGGGGCGAGAACCGGGGAGCTGTTTTTT. The chain combines TRBV28 with TRBJ2-2; the match to TRBD2 covers 9 bases. CDR3 length: 18 amino acids. CDR1 is MDHEN and CDR2 is SYDVKM in the germline V gene. V lost 3 bases and J lost 5; bases outside the gene matches: 13.

J is TRBJ2-1 and V is TRBV2; 16 positions match TRBD2. The germline V gene encodes CDR1 SNHLY and CDR2 FYNNEI. Trimming at V came to 7 bases and at J to 2 bases, leaving 11 bases not matched to a gene. This CDR3 is 19 amino acids long. The CDR3 sequence is CASTNPGLAGGDTYNEQFF. The DNA of the CDR3 is TGTGCCAGCACTAACCCGGGACTAGCGGGGGGGGATACCTACAATGAGCAGTTCTTC.

V gene TRBV18 combines with J gene TRBJ1-5, with D hard to call. With 3 bases removed from V and 6 bases from J, the gap between germline ends came to 18 bases. This CDR3 has 16 residues. The germline V gene has CDR1 KGHSH and CDR2 LQKENI. As DNA, the CDR3 is TGTGCCAGCTCACCGGGCGGGGAGATCCGCGCTCAGCCCCAGCATTTT. It is translated as CASSPGGEIRAQPQHF.